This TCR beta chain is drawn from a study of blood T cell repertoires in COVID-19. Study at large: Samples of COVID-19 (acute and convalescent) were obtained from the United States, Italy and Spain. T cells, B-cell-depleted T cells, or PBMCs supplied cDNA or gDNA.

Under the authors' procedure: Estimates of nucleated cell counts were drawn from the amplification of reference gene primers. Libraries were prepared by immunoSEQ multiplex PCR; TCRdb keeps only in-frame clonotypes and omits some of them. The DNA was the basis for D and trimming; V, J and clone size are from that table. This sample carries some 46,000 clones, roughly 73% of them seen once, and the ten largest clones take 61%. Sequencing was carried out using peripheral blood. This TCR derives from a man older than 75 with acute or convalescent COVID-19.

CDR3 sequence: CASSVKGQAFNQPQHF. In DNA, the CDR3 is TGTGCCAGTAGTGTCAAAGGACAGGCATTCAATCAGCCCCAGCATTTT. This rearrangement joins TRBV19 to TRBJ1-5; 7 bases are a match to TRBD1. Germline CDR1 LNHDA, CDR2 SQIVND (reference sequence). J gave up 3 bases and V 5 bases, and 10 bases lay outside the gene matches. The CDR3 is 16 residues long.